This TCR beta chain came from a study of blood T cell repertoires in COVID-19. Here immunoSEQ multiplex PCR was the method, and the copy in TCRdb shows in-frame clones only, minus some. The repertoire holds 130,000 to 150,000 clones, 75% to 90% seen once, with roughly an eighth in the top ten. The trim removed 4 bases at V and 3 bases at J, leaving 3 bases unmatched. This CDR3 contains 13 residues. Germline CDR1 LGHDT, CDR2 YNNKEL (reference sequence). Specimen: peripheral blood. This chain connects TRBV3-1 (or the pseudogene TRBV3-2) to TRBJ2-7, with TRBD2 identical over 7 bases. The source of this sequence is a man aged 18-30 years with COVID-19, enrolled during active disease. The CDR3 DNA follows: TGTGCCAGCAGCCGTGCGGGAGACTACGAGCAGTACTTC. It translates to CASSRAGDYEQYF.